Listed below are T cell receptor beta chains from one sample, sequenced in a study of cytomegalovirus exposure and HLA in healthy donors. This table comes from immunoSEQ multiplex PCR, and its TCRdb copy is limited to in-frame clones, with some not included. The data show roughly 110,000 clones, approximately 74% seen once. The source material was PBMCs. All receptors come from a woman aged 40 to 49 in good health and CMV-seropositive. CDR3s include the opening cysteine and the closing phenylalanine or tryptophan.

CDR3: CAWRLQGGSDTQYF; J: TRBJ2-3; V: TRBV30
CDR3: CASSVTSGRAPYNEQFF; J: TRBJ2-1; V: TRBV6-1
CDR3: CASSPLAGMPSEQYF; J: TRBJ2-7; V: TRBV19
CDR3: CASSSEQGITYNEQFF; J: TRBJ2-1; V: TRBV7-9
CDR3: CASTVAGSSYNEQFF; J: TRBJ2-1; V: TRBV19
CDR3: CASSPDRAGYTF; J: TRBJ1-2; V: TRBV4-3
CDR3: CASSRTSGSYSSSYNEQFF; J: TRBJ2-1; V: TRBV19
CDR3: CASSPRSGQGRPQHF; J: TRBJ1-5; V: TRBV19
CDR3: CAWSVGTWGQETQYF; J: TRBJ2-5; V: TRBV30
CDR3: CSVGRTGGAPYNEQFF; J: TRBJ2-1; V: TRBV29-1
CDR3: CASSSGTGAYEQYF; J: TRBJ2-7; V: TRBV9
CDR3: CASSQDPAGGYNEQFF; J: TRBJ2-1; V: TRBV4-2
CDR3: CASSRVRGGSNQPQHF; J: TRBJ1-5; V: TRBV18
CDR3: CASSPGRGSGNTIYF; J: TRBJ1-3; V: TRBV2
CDR3: CASSLGQGRVGNEKLFF; J: TRBJ1-4; V: TRBV7-8
CDR3: CASSSLTDGKNIQYF; J: TRBJ2-4; V: TRBV6-5
CDR3: CASSFNIVGQRGPTDTQYF; J: TRBJ2-3; V: TRBV5-1
CDR3: CASSVEGQGPYRTQYF; J: TRBJ2-3; V: TRBV9
CDR3: CASSPGTGGSVYGYTF; J: TRBJ1-2; V: TRBV27
CDR3: CASSLTSGRTDTQYF; J: TRBJ2-3; V: TRBV11-1
CDR3: CASSTGGGGNQPQHF; J: TRBJ1-5; V: TRBV6-1
CDR3: CASSRRDRGTEAFF; J: TRBJ1-1; V: TRBV6-6